The next 26 T cell receptor beta chains were all read from a single sample in a study of CD8+ T cells in alopecia areata. Extracted from the samples, RNA was reverse transcribed into cDNA to serve as the sequencing template. Data came from immunoSEQ multiplex PCR; TCRdb stores just in-frame clones and leaves some out. This table holds around 34,000 clones, roughly 53% found once. Sequencing input: NKG2D-high CD8+ T cells sorted from blood. These receptors were collected from a human donor with alopecia areata.

This clone was detected a few times. J is TRBJ2-3 and V is TRBV7-9; unclear D gene. From germline, CDR1 is SEHNR and CDR2 FQNEAQ (reference sequence). Trimming removed 8 bases at V and 1 base at J, with 7 bases between. This CDR3 has 12 amino acids. CDR3: CASGRGTDTQYF. The CDR3 DNA is TGTGCCAGCGGTAGGGGCACAGATACGCAGTATTTT.

This clone was counted a single time. J is TRBJ2-1 and V is TRBV9, with 7 bases lining up with TRBD2. This CDR3 comprises 13 residues. The germline V gene encodes CDR1 SGDLS and CDR2 YYNGEE. V lost 2 bases to trimming and J lost 7 bases; unmatched junction nucleotides: 3. The CDR3 nucleotides read TGTGCCAGCAGCGTGACTAGCCGTAATGAGCAGTTCTTC. Translated, it gives CASSVTSRNEQFF.

This clone was detected only a few times. J is TRBJ2-3 and V is TRBV7-9; possibly TRBD1 for D (6 bases). CDR1 and CDR2 from the germline V gene are SEHNR and FQNEAQ (reference sequence). Trimming cost V 5 bases and J 6 bases, with 12 bases left between them. The CDR3 runs 13 residues. This CDR3 reads CASSPGAWDTQYF. The CDR3 DNA follows: TGTGCCAGCAGCCCAGGGGCGTGGGATACGCAGTATTTT.

This chain joins TRBV19 and TRBJ1-2, with D unresolved. The V gene lost 5 bases and the J gene lost 8 bases, with 12 bases spanning the gap. Per germline, CDR1 LNHDA and CDR2 SQIVND (reference sequence). The CDR3 extends over 12 amino acids. CDR3 amino acids: CASSSPREGYTF. CDR3 nucleotide sequence: TGTGCCAGTAGTTCCCCCCGGGAAGGCTACACCTTC.

The rearrangement uses TRBV5-6 and TRBJ2-5, with 8 bases that match TRBD1. Per the germline V gene, CDR1 is SGHDT and CDR2 is YYEEEE. This CDR3 contains 14 residues. The ends lost 1 base at V and 5 bases at J; junction bases unmatched: 4. The CDR3 loop is CASSLPGGYETQYF. The CDR3 DNA is TGTGCCAGCAGCTTGCCAGGGGGCTACGAGACCCAGTACTTC.

V usage is TRBV2 and J usage is TRBJ2-1; 8 bases are shared with TRBD2. V lost 4 bases to trimming and J lost 10 bases; unmatched junction nucleotides: 15. Germline CDR1 and CDR2: SNHLY and FYNNEI. This CDR3 has 16 residues. In DNA, the CDR3 is TGTGCCAGCAGTGCCCTTGGCCGGGGGGGCCCGCCCGAGCAGTTCTTC. It translates to CASSALGRGGPPEQFF.

The chain carries TRBV23-1 and TRBJ1-1; 8 nucleotides agree with TRBD1. TRBV23-1 qualifies as an ORF whose function is uncertain. J was trimmed by 3 bases and V by 0 bases; bases with no gene match: 18. The CDR3 is 20 residues long. The CDR3 loop is CASSQSGGWQGALLYTEAFF. Here the CDR3 DNA reads TGCGCCAGCAGTCAATCGGGGGGTTGGCAGGGGGCGCTTCTGTACACTGAAGCTTTCTTT.

There are a few counts of this clone. The same CDR3 can be traced to other DNA sequences in this sample. The rearrangement links TRBV29-1 to TRBJ2-1, with TRBD2 matching over 9 bases. The CDR3 covers 12 residues. From germline, CDR1 is SQVTM and CDR2 ANQGSEA. Trimming cost V 6 bases and J 9 bases; bases outside gene matches: 6. CDR3 in amino acids: CSVRGGAGEQFF. CDR3 DNA: TGCAGCGTGCGCGGGGGGGCGGGTGAGCAGTTCTTC.

This chain connects TRBV4-1 to TRBJ2-1; 9 bases line up with TRBD2. Germline V gives CDR1 MGHRA, CDR2 YSYEKL. V shed 4 bases and J 0 bases; nucleotides not matched to a gene: 7. The CDR3 totals 17 residues. The CDR3 sequence is CASSPRLAVSSYNEQFF. CDR3 DNA sequence: TGCGCCAGCAGCCCACGACTAGCGGTTAGCTCCTACAATGAGCAGTTCTTC.

The V gene is TRBV2, the J gene TRBJ2-6; TRBD1 agrees at 7 bases. Per germline, CDR1 SNHLY and CDR2 FYNNEI. This CDR3 comprises 15 residues. J gave up 4 bases and V 10 bases, and 10 bases lay outside the gene matches. The CDR3 protein is CATLWTGSGANVLTF. The CDR3 nucleotides read TGTGCCACCTTGTGGACAGGCTCCGGGGCCAACGTCCTGACTTTC.

The chain is built from TRBV29-1 and TRBJ1-1; 9 bases line up with TRBD1. Trimming removed 4 bases from V and 4 bases from J; junction bases left unmatched: 4. CDR1 SQVTM and CDR2 ANQGSEA come from the germline V gene. The CDR3 has 13 amino acids. The chain's CDR3 is CSVAGTGFTEAFF. CDR3 coding DNA: TGCAGCGTTGCCGGGACAGGGTTCACTGAAGCTTTCTTT. The variable domain in full, with the rest retrieved from reference TRBV29-1 and TRBJ1-1, is SAVISQKPSRDICQRGTSLTIQCQVDSQVTMMFWYRQQPGQSLTLIATANQGSEATYESGFVIDKFPISRPNLTFSTLTVSNMSPEDSSIYLCSVAGTGFTEAFFGQGTRLTVV.

The genes are TRBV14 and TRBJ1-1, with D hard to call. The ends were cut back, 1 base at V and 1 base at J, with 4 bases in the middle. Germline-derived CDR1 and CDR2 are SGHDN and FVKESK. CDR3 size: 13 residues. The CDR3 DNA reads TGTGCCAGCAGCCAAGGGGGGAACACTGAAGCTTTCTTT. Protein product: CASSQGGNTEAFF.

This chain joins TRBV14 and TRBJ2-3; D possibly corresponds to TRBD2 (6 bases). Trimming left V 4 bases short and J 2 bases short, with 16 bases between. This CDR3 comprises 16 residues. The germline CDR1 and CDR2 sequences are SGHDN and FVKESK. CDR3 in DNA: TGTGCCAGCAGCCCCTTGGCTAGCGCGAACACAGATACGCAGTATTTT. Protein product: CASSPLASANTDTQYF. Complete variable domain (other parts from reference TRBV14 and TRBJ2-3): EAGVTQFPSHSVIEKGQTVTLRCDPISGHDNLYWYRRVMGKEIKFLLHFVKESKQDESGMPNNRFLAERTGGTYSTLKVQPAELEDSGVYFCASSPLASANTDTQYFGPGTRLTVL.

This clone was observed a handful of times. V usage is TRBV29-1 and J usage is TRBJ2-1, with D possibly TRBD2 on 6 matching bases. The CDR3 is 13 residues long. Between the trimmed V and J ends, which lost 7 bases and 5 bases, there was a span of 15 bases. Germline CDR1 reads SQVTM; CDR2 reads ANQGSEA. The chain's CDR3 is CSAGGGEHNEQFF. The CDR3 DNA reads TGCAGCGCCGGGGGTGGGGAACACAATGAGCAGTTCTTC.

This clone was seen more than once but under ten times. The CDR3 sequence: CASSQADLASTDTQYF. The CDR3 nucleotides are TGCGCCAGCAGCCAGGCGGATCTAGCTAGCACAGATACGCAGTATTTT. The chain recombines TRBV5-1 with TRBJ2-3; a possible D gene is TRBD2 (5 bases). Deletions cut 4 bases from V and 0 bases from J, with 15 bases between. Per the germline V gene, CDR1 is SGHRS and CDR2 is YFSETQ. The CDR3 extends over 16 amino acids.

The chain recombines TRBV7-9 with TRBJ2-7; 7 bases line up with TRBD1. The germline gives CDR1 SEHNR, CDR2 FQNEAQ (reference sequence). The ends lost 5 bases at V and 3 bases at J; junction bases unmatched: 7. This CDR3 comprises 14 residues. Here the CDR3 DNA reads TGTGCCAGCAGCCCACCGGGACAGCACTACGAGCAGTACTTC. Its protein product is CASSPPGQHYEQYF.

There are a few counts of this clone. The chain's CDR3 is CASSQDPGEVFPYNEQFF. CDR3 nucleotide sequence: TGCGCCAGCAGCCAAGATCCGGGGGAGGTGTTTCCCTACAATGAGCAGTTCTTC. The chain couples TRBV4-3 to TRBJ2-1, with a weak D call TRBD2 (6 bases). The V end was cut by 0 bases, the J end by 2 bases, with 17 bases between. CDR3 length: 18 amino acids. Germline V CDR1 and CDR2: LGHNA, YSLEER.

The CDR3 sequence is CASSIRAGGLEQYF. As DNA, the CDR3 is TGTGCCAGTAGTATCAGGGCAGGGGGCCTCGAGCAGTACTTC. The rearrangement joins TRBV19 to TRBJ2-7; 8 positions agree with TRBD1. The CDR3 loop spans 14 amino acids. CDR1 and CDR2 from the germline V gene are LNHDA and SQIVND (reference sequence). V trimming: 3 bases; J trimming: 6 bases; junction bases outside the gene matches: 7.

CDR3 protein: CASSLAGVLQETQYF. For the CDR3, the DNA is TGTGCCAGCAGCTTAGCGGGGGTCCTTCAAGAGACCCAGTACTTC. This chain connects TRBV11-1 to TRBJ2-5; D assignment may be TRBD1 or TRBD2 (5 bases each). The CDR3 runs to 15 residues. Germline V gives CDR1 SGHAT, CDR2 FQDESV (reference sequence). Trimming cost V 0 bases and J 2 bases, with 10 bases left between them.

This clone showed up just a few times. The DNA for the CDR3 is TGCAGCGTTGAACAGGTTTTCGGACAGGGAGGAAACGAGCAGTACTTC. Its protein product is CSVEQVFGQGGNEQYF. The chain employs TRBV29-1 and TRBJ2-7, with TRBD1 matching over 8 bases. Unmatched junction bases numbered 14, after V lost 2 bases and J lost 5 bases. The germline V gene encodes CDR1 SQVTM and CDR2 ANQGSEA. CDR3 length: 16 amino acids.

The chain has TRBV7-9 and TRBJ1-2; D not certain. In germline, CDR1 is SEHNR, CDR2 FQNEAQ (reference sequence). The germline V and J ends were trimmed by 8 bases and 5 bases, with 12 bases remaining between them. The CDR3 totals 12 residues. The DNA of the CDR3 is TGTGCCAGCTATGTTAGGCCGTATGGCTACACCTTC. This gives the protein CASYVRPYGYTF.

This clone showed up just a few times. The V gene is TRBV29-1, the J gene TRBJ2-1; TRBD1 agrees at 7 bases. Germline V gives CDR1 SQVTM, CDR2 ANQGSEA. The CDR3 totals 14 residues. Trimming at V came to 6 bases and at J to 12 bases, leaving 17 bases not matched to a gene. The CDR3 region has the DNA TGCAGCGTCCGGAAGGGGGCTAGGCTAGATGGGCAGTTCTTC. Residues: CSVRKGARLDGQFF.

The CDR3 is CASSLSAGSTDTQYF. DNA of the CDR3: TGTGCCAGCAGTTTATCCGCGGGGAGCACAGATACGCAGTATTTT. The J gene is TRBJ2-3, the V gene TRBV28; a weak D match, TRBD2 (6 bases). The CDR3 runs 15 residues. V lost 1 base and J lost 0, with 8 bases in between. Germline CDR1 reads MDHEN; CDR2 reads SYDVKM.

The rearrangement links TRBV19 to TRBJ2-5; 7 nucleotides line up with TRBD1. Germline CDR1 LNHDA, CDR2 SQIVND (reference sequence). Germline trimming cut 5 bases from V and 8 bases from J; bases unmatched to any gene: 14. The CDR3 totals 15 residues. The CDR3 region is CASSHQPGQRTTQYF. In nucleotides, the CDR3 is TGTGCCAGTAGTCATCAACCGGGACAGAGGACTACCCAGTACTTC.

The chain carries TRBV9 and TRBJ2-2; D may be TRBD1 or TRBD2 (5 bases each). Germline CDR1 is SGDLS and CDR2 is YYNGEE. Between the trimmed V and J ends, which lost 0 bases and 5 bases, there was a span of 11 bases. CDR3 length: 15 residues. The CDR3 region is CASSVEGRGTGELFF. The CDR3 DNA sequence: TGTGCCAGCAGCGTAGAGGGGCGCGGGACCGGGGAGCTGTTTTTT.

V usage is TRBV7-2 and J usage is TRBJ2-3; TRBD2 matches at 9 bases. CDR3 size: 16 residues. The germline V gene has CDR1 SGHTA and CDR2 FQGNSA. Losses at the gene ends were 1 base for V and 6 bases for J; bases not matched to a gene: 8. The CDR3 DNA follows: TGTGCCAGCAGCTTAGTGCGGGAGGGCCAGCACGATACGCAGTATTTT. Encoded protein: CASSLVREGQHDTQYF.